The clone carrying this T cell receptor beta chain showed up just a few times. Its specificity is not known. As to time point: sample taken at primary tumor resection. There were some 70 donors, all of them untreated patients with early-stage non-small cell lung cancer. TCRdb analysed the 5' RACE reads with MiXCR anew, one entry per CDR3 protein. The sample includes about 92,000 distinct CDR3 sequences, over 9.5% of them seen just once. This sample is part of a study of spatial heterogeneity in lung cancer. General study findings and limits: Compared with follow-up, resection was when ubiquitous expanded tumor TCRs appeared in blood more.

The CDR3 sequence is 16 residues long. Germline V gene lookup returns CDR1 SGDLS and CDR2 YYNGEE. With 3 bases removed from V and 8 bases from J, the gap between germline ends came to 21 bases. The sample was PBMCs, taken at surgery. This clonotype was obtained from a male donor with early-stage non-small cell lung cancer. The V call is TRBV9, the J call TRBJ1-3; perhaps TRBD1 as D (6 bases). For the CDR3, the DNA is TGTGCCAGCAGCGACAGGGACATCATTAAGGGAGACACCATATATTTT. It is translated as CASSDRDIIKGDTIYF.